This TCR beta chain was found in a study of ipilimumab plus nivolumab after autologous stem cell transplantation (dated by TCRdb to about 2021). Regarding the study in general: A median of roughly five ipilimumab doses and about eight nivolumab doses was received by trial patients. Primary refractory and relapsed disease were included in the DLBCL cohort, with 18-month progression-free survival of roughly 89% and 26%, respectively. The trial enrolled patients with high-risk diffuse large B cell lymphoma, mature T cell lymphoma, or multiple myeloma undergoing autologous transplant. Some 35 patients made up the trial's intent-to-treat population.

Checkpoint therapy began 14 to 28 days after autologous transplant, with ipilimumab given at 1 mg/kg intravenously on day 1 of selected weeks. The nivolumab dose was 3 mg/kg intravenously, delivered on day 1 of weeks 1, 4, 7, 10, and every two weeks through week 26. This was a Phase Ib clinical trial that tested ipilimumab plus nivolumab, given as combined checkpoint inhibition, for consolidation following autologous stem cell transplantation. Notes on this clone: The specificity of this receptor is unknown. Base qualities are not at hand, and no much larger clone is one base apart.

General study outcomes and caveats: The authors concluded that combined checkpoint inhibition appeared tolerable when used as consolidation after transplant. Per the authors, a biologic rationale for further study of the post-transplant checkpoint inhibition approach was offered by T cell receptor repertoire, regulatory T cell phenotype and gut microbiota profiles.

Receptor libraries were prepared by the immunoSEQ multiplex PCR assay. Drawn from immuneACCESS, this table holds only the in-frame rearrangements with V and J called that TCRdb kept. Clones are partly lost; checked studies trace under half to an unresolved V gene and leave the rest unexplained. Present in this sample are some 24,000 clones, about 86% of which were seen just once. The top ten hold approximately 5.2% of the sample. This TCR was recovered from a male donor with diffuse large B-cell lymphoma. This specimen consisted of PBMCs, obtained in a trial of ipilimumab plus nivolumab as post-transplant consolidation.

The CDR3: CASSLYRGEKFF. The bases are TGTGCCAGCAGCTTATATCGGGGGGAAAAGTTCTTC. The chain joins TRBV5-6 to TRBJ2-1, with TRBD2 identical over 7 junction bases. The CDR1 and CDR2 encoded by the germline V gene are SGHDT and YYEEEE. The cysteine opens and the phenylalanine closes a CDR3 of 12 amino acids. The DNA shown is the 36-base CDR3, in frame from base 1. From V the trimming removes 2 bases and from J it removes 14 bases, while the gene matches leave 7 bases of the junction unaccounted for. With all but the CDR3 taken from the reference TRBV5-6 and TRBJ2-1 genes, the full variable domain is: DAGVTQSPTHLIKTRGQQVTLRCSPKSGHDTVSWYQQALGQGPQFIFQYYEEEERQRGNFPDRFSGHQFPNYSSELNVNALLLGDSALYLCASSLYRGEKFFGPGTRLTVL.